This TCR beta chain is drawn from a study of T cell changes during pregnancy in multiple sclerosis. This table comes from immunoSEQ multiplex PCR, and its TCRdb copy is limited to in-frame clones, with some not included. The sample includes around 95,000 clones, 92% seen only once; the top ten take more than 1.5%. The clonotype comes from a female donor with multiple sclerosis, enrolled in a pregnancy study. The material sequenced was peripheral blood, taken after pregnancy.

CDR3 in DNA: TGCGCCAGCAGCCAATCTGAGGGACAGTTCTACAATGAGCAGTTCTTC. Translation: CASSQSEGQFYNEQFF. The chain carries TRBV4-3 and TRBJ2-1; 7 bases are a match to TRBD1. The CDR3 totals 16 residues. V lost 2 bases, J lost 3 bases, and 7 bases stayed unmatched. The V gene's germline CDR1 is LGHNA and CDR2 YSLEER.